This TCR beta chain appears in the sequencing data of a study of cytomegalovirus exposure and HLA in healthy donors. Primers included in the PCR were 60 Vbeta and 13 Jbeta primers. Libraries were prepared by immunoSEQ multiplex PCR; TCRdb keeps only in-frame clonotypes and omits some of them. There are more than 100,000 clones in the sample; 65% to 85% occur only once, and roughly 3.9% lies in the top ten. The CDR3 extends over 19 amino acids. The V gene end was trimmed by 5 bases and the J gene end by 4 bases; junction bases not matched to a gene: 18. In germline, CDR1 is SEHNR, CDR2 FQNEAQ (reference sequence).

The sequence derives from a man aged 50-60 years in good health and CMV-seropositive. J is TRBJ2-3 and V is TRBV7-9; 10 nucleotides line up with TRBD2. Sequenced: PBMCs. In nucleotides, the CDR3 is TGTGCCAGCAGCCCCGATCCCTCCTTGGCTAGCGGGAGCCCAGATACGCAGTATTTT. Amino acids: CASSPDPSLASGSPDTQYF. Complete variable domain (other parts from reference TRBV7-9 and TRBJ2-3): DTGVSQNPRHKITKRGQNVTFRCDPISEHNRLYWYRQTLGQGPEFLTYFQNEAQLEKSRLLSDRFSAERPKGSFSTLEIQRTEQGDSAMYLCASSPDPSLASGSPDTQYFGPGTRLTVL.